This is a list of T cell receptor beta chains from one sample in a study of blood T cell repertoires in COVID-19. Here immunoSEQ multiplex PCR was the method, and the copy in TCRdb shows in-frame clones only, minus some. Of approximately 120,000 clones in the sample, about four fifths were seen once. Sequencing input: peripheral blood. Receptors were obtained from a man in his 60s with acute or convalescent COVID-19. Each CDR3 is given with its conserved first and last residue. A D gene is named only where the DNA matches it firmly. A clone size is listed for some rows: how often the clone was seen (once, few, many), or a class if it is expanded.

CDR3 protein: CASSFAGGNTQYF
CDR3 DNA: TGTGCCAGCAGCTTTGCAGGGGGAAATACGCAGTATTTT
V gene: TRBV7-2
J gene: TRBJ2-3
D gene: TRBD1
clone size: -

CDR3 protein: CASSALLASRRRDEQYF
CDR3 DNA: TGTGCCAGCAGCGCCCTCCTGGCGTCTAGAAGGAGGGACGAGCAGTACTTC
V gene: TRBV2
J gene: TRBJ2-7
D gene: -
clone size: -

CDR3 protein: CASSDVRQADTQYF
CDR3 DNA: TGCGCCAGCAGTGATGTTAGACAGGCAGATACGCAGTATTTT
V gene: TRBV10-2
J gene: TRBJ2-3
D gene: -
clone size: few

CDR3 protein: CASSPGGMNTEAFF
CDR3 DNA: TGTGCCAGCAGCCCGGGAGGTATGAACACTGAAGCTTTCTTT
V gene: TRBV7-3
J gene: TRBJ1-1
D gene: -
clone size: -

CDR3 protein: CASSARQGATEAFF
CDR3 DNA: TGTGCCAGCAGCGCTAGACAGGGGGCGACTGAAGCTTTCTTT
V gene: TRBV7-9
J gene: TRBJ1-1
D gene: TRBD1
clone size: once

CDR3 protein: CASKTDRVVMNTEAFF
CDR3 DNA: TGTGCCAGCAAGACGGACAGGGTTGTCATGAACACTGAAGCTTTCTTT
V gene: TRBV2
J gene: TRBJ1-1
D gene: TRBD1
clone size: -

CDR3 protein: CASSRAPAGYNEQFF
CDR3 DNA: TGTGCCAGCAGTCGAGCTCCCGCGGGCTACAATGAGCAGTTCTTC
V gene: TRBV6-5
J gene: TRBJ2-1
D gene: -
clone size: -

CDR3 protein: CASSYSGFSSLYEQYF
CDR3 DNA: TGTGCCAGCAGTTACTCCGGTTTTAGCTCCCTCTACGAGCAGTACTTC
V gene: TRBV6-5
J gene: TRBJ2-7
D gene: -
clone size: many

CDR3 protein: CASSLRGYEQYF
CDR3 DNA: TGTGCCAGCAGCTTGCGAGGGTACGAGCAGTACTTC
V gene: TRBV5-8
J gene: TRBJ2-7
D gene: -
clone size: few

CDR3 protein: CASSYSISGNNEQFF
CDR3 DNA: TGTGCCAGCAGTTACTCGATTTCGGGGAACAATGAGCAGTTCTTC
V gene: TRBV6-2/TRBV6-3
J gene: TRBJ2-1
D gene: -
clone size: -

CDR3 protein: CASSPDSYNEKLFF
CDR3 DNA: TGTGCCAGCAGCCCGGACAGCTATAATGAAAAACTGTTTTTT
V gene: TRBV7-9
J gene: TRBJ1-4
D gene: -
clone size: -

CDR3 protein: CASSSPGLNGGANVLTF
CDR3 DNA: TGTGCCAGCAGCTCCCCGGGACTGAACGGTGGGGCCAACGTCCTGACTTTC
V gene: TRBV28
J gene: TRBJ2-6
D gene: -
clone size: -

CDR3 protein: CASSPDRDTDTQYF
CDR3 DNA: TGTGCCAGCAGTCCGGACAGGGACACAGATACGCAGTATTTT
V gene: TRBV3-1/TRBV3-2
J gene: TRBJ2-3
D gene: TRBD1
clone size: -

CDR3 protein: CASSPTGSTDTQYF
CDR3 DNA: TGCGCCAGCAGCCCGACAGGGAGCACAGATACGCAGTATTTT
V gene: TRBV5-1
J gene: TRBJ2-3
D gene: TRBD1
clone size: -

CDR3 protein: CASSLRRPPGGYTF
CDR3 DNA: TGTGCCAGCAGCTTACGGAGGCCGCCGGGCGGCTACACCTTC
V gene: TRBV7-2
J gene: TRBJ1-2
D gene: -
clone size: -

CDR3 protein: CASSHRDRANQPQHF
CDR3 DNA: TGTGCCAGCAGTCACCGGGACAGAGCAAATCAGCCCCAGCATTTT
V gene: TRBV28
J gene: TRBJ1-5
D gene: TRBD1
clone size: -

CDR3 protein: CAWSRRGLYEQYF
CDR3 DNA: TGTGCCTGGAGTCGACGGGGACTCTACGAGCAGTACTTC
V gene: TRBV30
J gene: TRBJ2-7
D gene: -
clone size: few

CDR3 protein: CASSLGFSGTPNTEAFF
CDR3 DNA: TGCGCCAGCAGCTTGGGGTTTTCGGGGACACCGAACACTGAAGCTTTCTTT
V gene: TRBV5-1
J gene: TRBJ1-1
D gene: -
clone size: -

CDR3 protein: CASSLQGAANTEAFF
CDR3 DNA: TGTGCCAGCAGCCTTCAGGGGGCTGCGAACACTGAAGCTTTCTTT
V gene: TRBV6-5
J gene: TRBJ1-1
D gene: TRBD1
clone size: -

CDR3 protein: CASSPLGYEQYF
CDR3 DNA: TGTGCCAGCAGTCCCCTCGGCTACGAGCAGTACTTC
V gene: TRBV27
J gene: TRBJ2-7
D gene: -
clone size: -

CDR3 protein: CASSTKRGPTYNEQFF
CDR3 DNA: TGTGCCAGTAGTACGAAACGAGGCCCAACCTACAATGAGCAGTTCTTC
V gene: TRBV19
J gene: TRBJ2-1
D gene: -
clone size: -

CDR3 protein: CASTPQTGTVNTGELFF
CDR3 DNA: TGTGCCAGCACCCCCCAGACCGGGACAGTGAACACCGGGGAGCTGTTTTTT
V gene: TRBV7-9
J gene: TRBJ2-2
D gene: TRBD1
clone size: -

CDR3 protein: CASSSRNTGELFF
CDR3 DNA: TGTGCCAGCAGTTCGCGCAACACCGGGGAGCTGTTTTTT
V gene: TRBV12-3/TRBV12-4
J gene: TRBJ2-2
D gene: -
clone size: -

CDR3 protein: CASSPLGQGTSTDTQYF
CDR3 DNA: TGTGCCAGCTCACCGTTGGGACAGGGGACTAGCACAGATACGCAGTATTTT
V gene: TRBV18
J gene: TRBJ2-3
D gene: TRBD1
clone size: -

CDR3 protein: CASSPPRAHGYTF
CDR3 DNA: TGCGCCAGCAGCCCGCCCCGCGCCCATGGCTACACCTTC
V gene: TRBV4-1
J gene: TRBJ1-2
D gene: -
clone size: -

CDR3 protein: CASSLPTSGSHEQFF
CDR3 DNA: TGTGCCAGCAGTTTACCGACTAGCGGGAGCCATGAGCAGTTCTTC
V gene: TRBV28
J gene: TRBJ2-1
D gene: TRBD2
clone size: once

CDR3 protein: CASSERLLRGYTF
CDR3 DNA: TGTGCCAGCAGTGAGAGGCTTTTGCGGGGCTACACCTTC
V gene: TRBV2
J gene: TRBJ1-2
D gene: -
clone size: -

CDR3 protein: CASSPGTESYEQYF
CDR3 DNA: TGCGCCAGCAGCCCCGGGACAGAGTCTTACGAGCAGTACTTC
V gene: TRBV10-1
J gene: TRBJ2-7
D gene: TRBD1
clone size: medium-sized

CDR3 protein: CASSLRLAEQFF
CDR3 DNA: TGTGCCAGCAGTTTAAGGCTAGCGGAGCAGTTCTTC
V gene: TRBV28
J gene: TRBJ2-1
D gene: -
clone size: -

CDR3 protein: CASSSDRQPGNTIYF
CDR3 DNA: TGTGCCAGCAGTTCAGACAGGCAACCTGGAAACACCATATATTTT
V gene: TRBV2
J gene: TRBJ1-3
D gene: -
clone size: -

CDR3 protein: CASSERQGPYGYTF
CDR3 DNA: TGTGCCAGCAGCGAACGACAGGGGCCTTATGGCTACACCTTC
V gene: TRBV5-4
J gene: TRBJ1-2
D gene: TRBD1
clone size: -

CDR3 protein: CASSESGTSGKETQYF
CDR3 DNA: TGCGCCAGCAGTGAGTCTGGGACTAGCGGGAAGGAGACCCAGTACTTC
V gene: TRBV10-2
J gene: TRBJ2-5
D gene: TRBD2
clone size: -

CDR3 protein: CASSAGRGTEAFF
CDR3 DNA: TGTGCCAGCAGTGCCGGGAGGGGGACCGAGGCTTTCTTT
V gene: TRBV28
J gene: TRBJ1-1
D gene: -
clone size: -

CDR3 protein: CASSISSGRVETQYF
CDR3 DNA: TGTGCCAGTAGTATCTCTAGCGGGAGGGTGGAGACCCAGTACTTC
V gene: TRBV19
J gene: TRBJ2-5
D gene: TRBD2
clone size: -

CDR3 protein: CASSLKGQGVVNTGELFF
CDR3 DNA: TGCGCCAGCAGCTTAAAGGGACAGGGGGTCGTAAACACCGGGGAGCTGTTTTTT
V gene: TRBV5-1
J gene: TRBJ2-2
D gene: TRBD1
clone size: -

CDR3 protein: CASSYEGTRGHNEQFF
CDR3 DNA: TGTGCCAGCAGTTACGAGGGGACTAGGGGTCACAATGAGCAGTTCTTC
V gene: TRBV6-5
J gene: TRBJ2-1
D gene: TRBD2
clone size: -

CDR3 protein: CASSAGQGAQETQYF
CDR3 DNA: TGTGCCAGCAGCGCTGGACAGGGGGCCCAAGAGACCCAGTACTTC
V gene: TRBV11-1
J gene: TRBJ2-5
D gene: TRBD1
clone size: few

CDR3 protein: CASSPQGGLYGYTF
CDR3 DNA: TGTGCCAGCAGCCCTCAGGGGGGCCTCTATGGCTACACCTTC
V gene: TRBV7-9
J gene: TRBJ1-2
D gene: TRBD1
clone size: -

CDR3 protein: CASSIIGQGDNEQFF
CDR3 DNA: TGTGCCAGTAGTATAATTGGACAGGGGGACAATGAGCAGTTCTTC
V gene: TRBV19
J gene: TRBJ2-1
D gene: TRBD1
clone size: -

CDR3 protein: CASSPPLGGSAYNEQFF
CDR3 DNA: TGTGCCAGCAGTCCCCCCCTGGGGGGGTCTGCCTACAATGAGCAGTTCTTC
V gene: TRBV27
J gene: TRBJ2-1
D gene: TRBD2
clone size: few

CDR3 protein: CASRLTGTSGRAGDTQYF
CDR3 DNA: TGCGCCAGCCGCCTCACCGGGACTAGCGGGAGGGCCGGAGATACGCAGTATTTT
V gene: TRBV5-1
J gene: TRBJ2-3
D gene: TRBD2
clone size: -

CDR3 protein: CATRDGGASYEQYF
CDR3 DNA: TGTGCCACCCGAGACGGGGGAGCCTCCTACGAGCAGTACTTC
V gene: TRBV15
J gene: TRBJ2-7
D gene: -
clone size: -

CDR3 protein: CASSPGLVANTGELFF
CDR3 DNA: TGTGCCAGCTCACCCGGACTAGTTGCGAACACCGGGGAGCTGTTTTTT
V gene: TRBV18
J gene: TRBJ2-2
D gene: TRBD2
clone size: -

CDR3 protein: CASSGLAGGNEQFF
CDR3 DNA: TGTGCCAGCAGTGGACTAGCGGGAGGCAATGAGCAGTTCTTC
V gene: TRBV6-4
J gene: TRBJ2-1
D gene: TRBD2
clone size: -

CDR3 protein: CSVEDGQETQYF
CDR3 DNA: TGCAGCGTTGAAGACGGTCAAGAGACCCAGTACTTC
V gene: TRBV29-1
J gene: TRBJ2-5
D gene: -
clone size: -

CDR3 protein: CASSPRTGDGEKLFF
CDR3 DNA: TGTGCCAGCTCACCTCGTACAGGTGATGGAGAAAAACTGTTTTTT
V gene: TRBV18
J gene: TRBJ1-4
D gene: -
clone size: -

CDR3 protein: CASKDKGYSTDTQYF
CDR3 DNA: TGTGCCAGCAAGGATAAGGGGTATAGCACAGATACGCAGTATTTT
V gene: TRBV2
J gene: TRBJ2-3
D gene: -
clone size: -

CDR3 protein: CASSSQGAPADDTGELFF
CDR3 DNA: TGTGCCAGCAGTTCACAGGGGGCGCCGGCTGACGACACCGGGGAGCTGTTTTTT
V gene: TRBV27
J gene: TRBJ2-2
D gene: TRBD1
clone size: -

CDR3 protein: CASSSNGGVWEKLFF
CDR3 DNA: TGCGCCAGCAGCTCTAACGGGGGGGTTTGGGAAAAACTGTTTTTT
V gene: TRBV5-1
J gene: TRBJ1-4
D gene: -
clone size: -